These 10 T cell receptor beta chains came from one sample sequenced in a study of shared clonotypes between healthy human individuals. Profiling relied on immunoSEQ multiplex PCR, and the TCRdb table lists in-frame clones only, not all of them. The profile shows about 2,200,000 clones, approximately 94% of them singletons. Naive CD8 populations comprised CD45RO-negative cells positively selected for CCR7, excluding terminally differentiated effector memory CD45RA+ cells. Sequences were obtained from naive CD8+ T cells from PBMCs. These receptors were collected from a man in his late teens or twenties in good health. Some clones in this sample may be carry-over from other donors' samples.

The V and J genes are TRBV6-5 and TRBJ1-5, with a weak D call TRBD1 (5 bases). This CDR3 contains 14 residues. V was cut by 5 bases and J by 2 bases, with 10 bases left in between. Germline V CDR1 and CDR2: MNHEY, SVGAGI. The CDR3 protein is CASSTWGGNQPQHF. CDR3 DNA sequence: TGTGCCAGCAGTACATGGGGGGGCAATCAGCCCCAGCATTTT.

The genes are TRBV7-9 and TRBJ2-5, with TRBD2 matching 9 bases. The DNA end favors TRBJ2-7, so the J call may be wrong. The CDR3 is made up of 15 amino acids. CDR1 SEHNR and CDR2 FQNEAQ come from the germline V gene (reference sequence). The CDR3 loop reads CASSPPAGGTYEQYF. The DNA of the CDR3 is TGTGCCAGCAGCCCCCCAGCGGGAGGAACCTACGAGCAGTACTTC.

This chain uses TRBV10-2 with TRBJ1-1; unclear D gene. CDR3 length equals 13 residues. Deletions cut 7 bases from V and 5 bases from J, with 14 bases between. CDR1 is WSHSY, CDR2 SAAADI, per germline. CDR3 sequence: CASIGPEITEAFF. The CDR3 DNA is TGCGCCAGCATCGGCCCAGAAATTACTGAAGCTTTCTTT.

This clone was seen a single time. V gene TRBV5-5 combines with J gene TRBJ2-7; TRBD2 matches at 9 bases. Germline values: CDR1 SGHKS, CDR2 YYEKEE (reference sequence). Trimming removed 4 bases from V and 5 bases from J; junction bases left unmatched: 16. This CDR3 spans 17 amino acids. DNA for the CDR3: TGTGCCAGCAGCCGAGAGACAACCCTAGCGGGACTGAACGAGCAGTACTTC. This codes for CASSRETTLAGLNEQYF.

As concerns this clone: Additional DNA sequences in this sample encode the identical CDR3. The genes are TRBV7-9 and TRBJ2-5, with D perhaps TRBD2 (6 bases). The CDR3 runs to 10 residues. Trimming pared 8 bases from V and 5 bases from J, leaving 6 bases between. The germline V gene has CDR1 SEHNR and CDR2 FQNEAQ (reference sequence). The CDR3, as DNA: TGTGCCAGCGCGGGGGAGACCCAGTACTTC. Protein sequence: CASAGETQYF.

V is TRBV27 and J is TRBJ2-6, with D maybe TRBD2 (7 bases). Germline CDR1 and CDR2: MNHEY and SMNVEV (reference sequence). CDR3 size: 16 residues. Trimming left V 5 bases short and J 1 base short, with 12 bases between. The CDR3 region is CASSEGGGSGANVLTF. CDR3 DNA sequence: TGTGCCAGCAGTGAAGGGGGGGGATCTGGGGCCAACGTCCTGACTTTC. Full variable domain (outside the CDR3, taken from reference TRBV27 and TRBJ2-6): EAQVTQNPRYLITVTGKKLTVTCSQNMNHEYMSWYRQDPGLGLRQIYYSMNVEVTDKGDVPEGYKVSRKEKRNFPLILESPSPNQTSLYFCASSEGGGSGANVLTFGAGSRLTVL.

The V call is TRBV7-8, the J call TRBJ2-5; D possibly corresponds to TRBD1 (5 bases). The V end was cut by 7 bases, the J end by 4 bases, with 22 bases between. CDR1 and CDR2 (germline): SGHVS, FQNEAQ. The CDR3 sequence is 16 residues long. The CDR3 here is CASTLGEGRTLETQYF. The CDR3 DNA is TGTGCCAGCACCCTTGGCGAAGGACGGACACTAGAGACCCAGTACTTC. Together with reference TRBV7-8 and TRBJ2-5, the CDR3 gives the full variable domain: GAGVSQSPRYKVAKRGQDVALRCDPISGHVSLFWYQQALGQGPEFLTYFQNEAQLDKSGLPSDRFFAERPEGSVSTLKIQRTQQEDSAVYLCASTLGEGRTLETQYFGPGTRLLVL.

The chain recombines TRBV5-1 with TRBJ2-7; TRBD2 agrees at 9 bases. The V and J ends lost 0 bases and 5 bases, in that order; junction bases with no gene match: 15. There are 18 residues in the CDR3. Germline loops: CDR1 SGHRS, CDR2 YFSETQ. In nucleotides, the CDR3 is TGCGCCAGCAGCTTGGACCCCCCCGGGGCGGGAGGGCTCCACGAGCAGTACTTC. As protein: CASSLDPPGAGGLHEQYF.

The J gene is TRBJ2-1, the V gene TRBV10-3, with D possibly being TRBD2 (5 bases). Germline CDR1 and CDR2: ENHRY and SYGVKD. The CDR3 length is 17 residues. The V end lost 6 bases, the J end lost 0 bases, and 18 bases lay between the germline ends. Here the CDR3 reads CAISHGLAQSSYNEQFF. Here the CDR3 DNA reads TGTGCCATCAGCCACGGACTTGCCCAGAGCTCCTACAATGAGCAGTTCTTC.

In its sample, this clone was seen a few times. The V and J genes are TRBV29-1 and TRBJ1-1; D unclear. V lost 6 bases to trimming and J lost 1 base, with 9 bases between them. CDR3 length: 12 amino acids. CDR1 is SQVTM and CDR2 is ANQGSEA in the germline V gene. The CDR3: CSVVDTNTEAFF. For the CDR3, the DNA is TGCAGCGTCGTAGACACGAACACTGAAGCTTTCTTT.